Listed here is a single T cell receptor beta chain. The antigen remains unidentified. This specimen comes from a study of cytomegalovirus exposure and HLA in healthy donors. Turning to the study itself: An earlier analysis found 110 million or so unique TCR beta sequences from around 180 million T cells. Study findings and constraints: According to an earlier analysis, most TCR beta V segments yielded productive rearrangements about 90% or about 30% of the time. The dataset shows that most TCR sequences were rare, while some public TCRs occurred in many donors.

There are 15 residues in the CDR3. V was clipped by 4 bases and J by 3 bases; unmatched bases: 5. The germline V gene has CDR1 MGHRA and CDR2 YSYEKL. Vbeta (60) and Jbeta (13) primers were used in the PCR. Libraries were prepared by immunoSEQ multiplex PCR; TCRdb keeps only in-frame clonotypes and omits some of them. The data show approximately 180,000 clones, under 80% seen once. The chain has TRBV4-1 and TRBJ2-5; 10 bases match TRBD2. The clonotype comes from a human donor in good health. Material for sequencing was PBMCs. The CDR3 loop is CASSPQAGGKETQYF. CDR3 sequence (DNA): TGCGCCAGCAGCCCGCAAGCGGGGGGGAAAGAGACCCAGTACTTC.